The present entry profiles one TCR beta chain with its context. Its antigen is not yet known. No quality values exist for individual bases; no much larger clone is one base distant. TCR beta CDR3 regions were amplified from genomic DNA with the immunoSEQ assay, a bias-controlled multiplex PCR using V- and J-specific primers. A second PCR step added a proprietary barcode and Illumina adapter sequences to the CDR3 amplicons. CDR3 libraries were sequenced on an Illumina MiSeq instrument. In the original analysis: immunoSEQ Analyzer 3.0 was used for export and quality control, with R Bioconductor and Immunarch used for downstream analyses. Repertoire metrics were calculated using only productive rearrangements within the normalized downsampled data set. In the normalized cohort, clonotypes with more than 5 templates were defined as pathologically expanded. Repertoire diversity was measured with the Inverse Simpson Index. The non-normalized data set was used for CMV-specificity analyses so that all clonotypes could be captured. TCRdb retrieved this table from immuneACCESS and kept in-frame rearrangements only. Not all clones are present; in checked studies, unresolved V genes account for under half, and no reason is known for the remainder. The DNA was the basis for D and trimming; V, J and clone size are from that table. This sample comprises some 27,000 clones, about four fifths of them detected only once. The biggest ten clones account for roughly 1.9% of the sample.

Reading the label with the study, this specimen's time point is: recipient sample about 28 days before transplant, after cytoreduction. Blood from recipients was drawn about 28 days before transplant and again at days 30, 100 and 180 after transplant. Using Nuclei Lysis Solution, genomic DNA was extracted from unfractionated peripheral blood mononuclear cells that were either fresh or cryopreserved. The junction shows trimming of 3 bases on V and 5 bases on J, and the gene matches do not reach 18 bases of it. From the cysteine up to the phenylalanine, the CDR3 has a length of 18 residues. Just CDR3 DNA is preserved here, 54 bases in frame from base 1. In the germline V gene (reference sequence), CDR1 corresponds to PRHDT and CDR2 to FYEKMQ. This specimen comes from a study of T cell clonotyping in hematopoietic cell transplantation (dated by TCRdb to 2020 to 2023). In terms of the full investigation: Pretransplant recipient samples were obtained after cytoreduction. A total of 130 or so blood samples were gathered in the study from a few dozen consecutive transplant recipients along with their related donors. Patients were recruited between late 2015 and 2017 and followed until late 2020 or death.

The research as a whole found: Overlap with donor repertoires was found for only a small fraction of recipient repertoires, with over 95% found to appear de novo at the given depth. Sample size was limited, and cells were not sorted, so CD4 and CD8 repertoire contributions could not be separated. Donor and pretransplant recipient Inverse Simpson Index values predicted broader posttransplant TCR repertoire diversity. A decrease in recipient TCR diversity was observed after transplant, and a progressive increase in pathologically expanded clonotypes was seen from day 30 to day 180.

This sequence was found in a man aged 40-49 years with acute myeloid leukemia. Some clones in this sample may be carry-over from other donors' samples. The sample here was peripheral blood mononuclear cells, taken before stem cell transplant. The chain is encoded by TRBV13 joined to TRBJ1-2; 7 bases in the middle match TRBD1. The CDR3 loop reads CASSFLDRIPFGEYGYTF. In nucleotide form, the sequence is TGTGCCAGCAGCTTTCTGGACAGGATTCCTTTCGGGGAATATGGCTACACCTTC.